Presented here are 17 T cell receptor beta chains from one specimen sequenced in a study of OX40 agonist ivuxolimab in advanced cancers. Assay used: immunoSEQ multiplex PCR; TCRdb lists only in-frame clones, some missing. The profile shows 74,000 or so clones, 90% to 95% of them singletons. This material consisted of CD4+ or CD8+ T cells sorted from blood, taken in a trial of the OX40 agonist ivuxolimab. Source of these receptors: an adult with an advanced solid tumor such as melanoma, head and neck, liver or kidney cancer.

The chain combines TRBV21-1 with TRBJ2-5; the table gives TRBD1 as D, unverified against the DNA. TRBV21-1 is a known pseudogene. The CDR3 extends over 18 amino acids. CDR3 in amino acids: CASSKKGVPGENQETQYF. CDR3 DNA: TGTGCCAGCAGCAAAAAAGGGGTGCCAGGGGAAAATCAAGAGACCCAGTACTTC.

The chain couples TRBV5-1 to TRBJ1-5, with 8 bases fitting TRBD1. There are 14 residues in the CDR3. The V gene's germline CDR1 is SGHRS and CDR2 YFSETQ. J lost 7 bases, V lost 4 bases, and 7 bases had no gene match. The CDR3 nucleotides read TGCGCCAGCAGCCTAGGGACAGGAGAGCAGCCCCAGCATTTT. Translated, it gives CASSLGTGEQPQHF.

The chain combines TRBV6-5 with TRBJ1-4; D possibly corresponds to TRBD1 (5 bases). The CDR3 has 13 residues. Trimming shortened V by 7 bases and J by 5 bases, and 11 bases separated the two germline ends. Germline CDR1 MNHEY, CDR2 SVGAGI. The CDR3 sequence is CASTRDWNEKLFF. The CDR3 DNA reads TGTGCCAGCACCCGGGACTGGAATGAAAAACTGTTTTTT.

CDR3 residues: CASRDSSYNEQFF. CDR3 coding DNA: TGTGCCAGCAGGGACAGCTCCTACAATGAGCAGTTCTTC. The rearrangement uses TRBV6-6 and TRBJ2-1; weak D call: TRBD1 (6 bases). Germline assignment: CDR1 MNHNY and CDR2 SVGAGI (reference sequence). Trimming left V 6 bases short and J 0 bases short, with 6 bases between. The CDR3 extends over 13 amino acids.

The rearrangement uses TRBV9 and TRBJ1-1; no clear D gene. V was clipped by 0 bases and J by 3 bases, with 3 bases between them. The CDR3 has 12 amino acids. The germline gives CDR1 SGDLS, CDR2 YYNGEE. CDR3 amino acids: CASSVGDTEAFF. In DNA, the CDR3 is TGTGCCAGCAGCGTAGGGGACACTGAAGCTTTCTTT.

V gene TRBV5-4 combines with J gene TRBJ2-1; 8 nucleotides match TRBD1. CDR3 length: 15 amino acids. Losses at the gene ends were 3 bases for V and 3 bases for J; bases not matched to a gene: 5. In germline, CDR1 is SGHNT, CDR2 YYREEE (reference sequence). This chain's CDR3 is CASSSQGEVYNEQFF. CDR3 DNA: TGTGCCAGCAGCTCACAGGGGGAGGTCTACAATGAGCAGTTCTTC. Looking up the rest from reference TRBV5-4 and TRBJ2-1 gives the full variable domain: ETGVTQSPTHLIKTRGQQVTLRCSSQSGHNTVSWYQQALGQGPQFIFQYYREEENGRGNFPPRFSGLQFPNYSSELNVNALELDDSALYLCASSSQGEVYNEQFFGPGTRLTVL.

The CDR3 sequence: CAISGGLAVDEQYF. CDR3 sequence (DNA): TGTGCCATCAGTGGTGGACTAGCGGTGGACGAGCAGTACTTC. The V call is TRBV10-3, the J call TRBJ2-7; 10 bases match TRBD2. V was clipped by 4 bases and J by 5 bases; unmatched bases: 5. Germline V gives CDR1 ENHRY, CDR2 SYGVKD. The CDR3 runs 14 residues.

V gene TRBV7-7 combines with J gene TRBJ2-5, with a weak D call TRBD1 (5 bases). V was clipped by 2 bases and J by 5 bases, with 12 bases between them. Germline CDR1 and CDR2: SSHAT and FNYEAQ (reference sequence). The CDR3 has 14 residues. CDR3 sequence (DNA): TGTGCCAGCAGCTTATTAGGGGTGCAGGAGACCCAGTACTTC. It yields the protein CASSLLGVQETQYF.

The chain has TRBV30 and TRBJ1-2; no definite D call. CDR1 is GTSNPN, CDR2 SVGIG, per germline (reference sequence). Trimming left V 3 bases short and J 7 bases short, with 9 bases between. CDR3 length equals 11 residues. CDR3 amino acids: CAWSPRGGYTF. Here the CDR3 DNA reads TGTGCCTGGAGCCCGCGGGGTGGCTACACCTTC.

This rearrangement joins TRBV19 to TRBJ1-5, with D maybe TRBD1 (6 bases). CDR1 and CDR2 from the germline V gene are LNHDA and SQIVND (reference sequence). V was shortened by 5 bases and J by 7 bases, with 9 bases between the two germline ends. CDR3 length: 12 amino acids. The CDR3 DNA sequence: TGTGCCAGTAGTGGGGGGCGACAGCCCCAGCATTTT. Its protein product is CASSGGRQPQHF.

This clone was observed a single time. This chain uses TRBV7-9 with TRBJ1-2; D unclear. The CDR3 runs to 13 residues. The V end was cut by 4 bases, the J end by 2 bases, with 8 bases between. In germline, CDR1 is SEHNR, CDR2 FQNEAQ (reference sequence). As DNA, the CDR3 is TGTGCCAGCAGCTCGGACGGGAACTATGGCTACACCTTC. This gives the protein CASSSDGNYGYTF.

Comments on this clone: Different DNA sequences within this sample yield the same CDR3. The chain recombines TRBV28 with TRBJ2-1, with 8 bases aligning to TRBD2. The CDR3 runs 15 residues. Trimming removed 6 bases from V and 0 bases from J; junction bases left unmatched: 4. The germline CDR1 and CDR2 sequences are MDHEN and SYDVKM. The CDR3 loop is CASSKSGSSYNEQFF. As DNA, the CDR3 is TGTGCCAGCAGCAAGAGCGGGAGCTCCTACAATGAGCAGTTCTTC.

This chain joins TRBV10-3 and TRBJ2-3; D uncertain. Germline lookup yields CDR1 ENHRY and CDR2 SYGVKD. The CDR3 contains 13 residues. Trimming pared 4 bases from V and 0 bases from J, leaving 5 bases between. The chain's CDR3 is CAISVGSTDTQYF. CDR3 DNA: TGTGCCATCAGTGTAGGAAGCACAGATACGCAGTATTTT.

This clone was detected a few times. The J gene is TRBJ1-5, the V gene TRBV7-9; 7 positions match TRBD1. This CDR3 has 15 amino acids. Trimming cost V 5 bases and J 5 bases; bases outside gene matches: 9. Germline CDR1 reads SEHNR; CDR2 reads FQNEAQ (reference sequence). The CDR3 spells CASSATGAQDQPQHF. The CDR3, as DNA: TGTGCCAGCAGCGCTACAGGGGCTCAAGATCAGCCCCAGCATTTT.

As DNA, the CDR3 is TGTGCCAGCAGTTATCAGGGAAGGTCCTATAATTCACCCCTCCACTTT. Translation: CASSYQGRSYNSPLHF. The chain recombines TRBV6-5 with TRBJ1-6; weak D call: TRBD1 (5 bases). The CDR3 length is 16 residues. The V end lost 3 bases, the J end lost 1 base, and 10 bases lay between the germline ends. CDR1 and CDR2 from the germline V gene are MNHEY and SVGAGI.

J is TRBJ1-2 and V is TRBV5-1; 7 nucleotides agree with TRBD1. This CDR3 has 13 residues. J was trimmed by 5 bases and V by 4 bases; bases with no gene match: 5. Germline V gene lookup returns CDR1 SGHRS and CDR2 YFSETQ. The CDR3 region is CASSDDRAYGYTF. CDR3 DNA sequence: TGCGCCAGCAGCGACGACAGGGCGTATGGCTACACCTTC.

CDR3 bases: TGTGCCAGCATGGGGGGCCACGAGCAGTACTTC. Its protein is CASMGGHEQYF. The V and J genes are TRBV14 and TRBJ2-7; D is tentatively TRBD1 or TRBD2 (6 bases each). V shed 7 bases and J shed 5 bases, with 9 bases lying between them. The CDR3 runs to 11 residues. Looked up from germline, CDR1 is SGHDN and CDR2 is FVKESK.